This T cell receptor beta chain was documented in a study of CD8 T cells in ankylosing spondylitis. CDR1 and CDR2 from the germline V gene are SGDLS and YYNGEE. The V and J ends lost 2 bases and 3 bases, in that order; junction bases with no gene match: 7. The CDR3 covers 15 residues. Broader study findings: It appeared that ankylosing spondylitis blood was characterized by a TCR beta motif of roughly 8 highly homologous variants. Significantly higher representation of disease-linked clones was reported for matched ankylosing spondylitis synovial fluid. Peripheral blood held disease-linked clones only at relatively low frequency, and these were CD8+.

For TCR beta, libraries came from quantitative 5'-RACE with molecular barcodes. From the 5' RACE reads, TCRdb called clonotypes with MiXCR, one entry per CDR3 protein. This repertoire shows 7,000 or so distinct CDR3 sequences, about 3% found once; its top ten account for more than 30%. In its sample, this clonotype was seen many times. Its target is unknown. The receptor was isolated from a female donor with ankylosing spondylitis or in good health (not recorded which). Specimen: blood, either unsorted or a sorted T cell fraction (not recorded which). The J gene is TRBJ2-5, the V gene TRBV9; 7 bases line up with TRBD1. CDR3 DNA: TGTGCCAGCAGCGTTGAAGGGACAGCTAAAGAGACCCAGTACTTC. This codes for CASSVEGTAKETQYF.